This T cell receptor (beta chain) was recovered during a study of blood T cell repertoires in COVID-19. This clone was detected only once. Method: immunoSEQ multiplex PCR; TCRdb's copy keeps in-frame clones and lacks some. The sample has under 200,000 clones, about 90% seen once. The CDR3 is made up of 14 amino acids. V gave up 5 bases and J gave up 9 bases, with 17 bases separating them. Germline CDR1 and CDR2: MNHEY and SVGAGI. The chain has TRBV6-5 and TRBJ2-1; D perhaps matches TRBD1 (6 bases). Sequencing was carried out using peripheral blood. The TCR originated in a young man with active or convalescent COVID-19. CDR3 sequence: CASSQWTDNLEQFF. In DNA form, the CDR3 reads TGTGCCAGCAGTCAATGGACAGATAACCTTGAGCAGTTCTTC.